The next 29 T cell receptor beta chains were all read from a single sample in a study of T cell changes during pregnancy in multiple sclerosis (dated by TCRdb to 2018 to 2020). Receptor amplification or capture employed the immunoSEQ multiplex PCR assay. TCRdb stores this immuneACCESS table with in-frame sequences only. Part of the clones is absent; in the studies checked, under half of the shortfall reflects unresolved V genes, and no reason is known for the rest. This sample comprises 35,000 to 50,000 clones, around 89% of them detected only once. Roughly 1.2% of the sample lies in the top ten. The source material was CD4+ T cells from peripheral blood mononuclear cells, sampled in the second trimester of pregnancy. These receptors were obtained from a female donor with multiple sclerosis, enrolled in a pregnancy study.

This clone was seen a single time. The rearrangement uses TRBV4-1 and TRBJ2-4, with D possibly matching TRBD2 (6 bases). Germline V gives CDR1 MGHRA, CDR2 YSYEKL. V lost 0 bases and J 9 bases, leaving 15 bases between the germline ends. The CDR3 extends over 15 amino acids. The CDR3 sequence: CASSQEGGGVAIQYF. As DNA, the CDR3 is TGCGCCAGCAGCCAAGAAGGAGGAGGGGTGGCCATTCAGTACTTC.

V is TRBV6-6 and J is TRBJ2-2; D possibly corresponds to TRBD2 (6 bases). The CDR3 loop spans 16 amino acids. Looked up from germline, CDR1 is MNHNY and CDR2 is SVGAGI (reference sequence). V lost 0 bases to trimming and J lost 0 bases, with 8 bases between them. CDR3 nucleotides: TGTGCCAGCAGTTACTCTAGCGGAGCGAACACCGGGGAGCTGTTTTTT. Protein: CASSYSSGANTGELFF.

The chain has TRBV12-2 and TRBJ2-3; the table's D call, TRBD2, was not checked against the DNA. TRBV12-2 is annotated as a pseudogene. The CDR3 loop spans 17 amino acids. Here the CDR3 DNA reads TGTGCAAGTCGCTACCACAAAGGAGCGGGAGCGGCGGATACGCAGTATTTT. It translates to CASRYHKGAGAADTQYF.

The CDR3 spells CASSQSLSRVNEQYF. The CDR3 DNA follows: TGCGCCAGCAGTCAATCCCTAAGCAGGGTCAACGAGCAGTACTTC. The gene calls are TRBV23-1 and TRBJ2-7, with D possibly matching TRBD1 (5 bases). TRBV23-1 belongs to the ORF category, with a function that is uncertain. Trimming cost V 0 bases and J 5 bases, with 14 bases left between them. This CDR3 comprises 15 residues.

The chain couples TRBV5-5 to TRBJ1-4; D is undetermined. The CDR3 sequence is 15 residues long. Germline assignment: CDR1 SGHKS and CDR2 YYEKEE (reference sequence). V lost 4 bases and J 8 bases, leaving 18 bases between the germline ends. CDR3 region: CASSPWSGPTEKLFF. The CDR3 nucleotides read TGTGCCAGCAGCCCATGGAGCGGCCCTACCGAAAAACTGTTTTTT.

The CDR3 DNA sequence: TGTGCCAGCAGTTTATCGCGGCAAGGAAGCACAGATACGCAGTATTTT. Translation: CASSLSRQGSTDTQYF. The chain links TRBV28 to TRBJ2-3; D not certain. With 1 base removed from V and 0 bases from J, the gap between germline ends came to 11 bases. This CDR3 is 16 amino acids long. Germline CDR1 reads MDHEN; CDR2 reads SYDVKM.

The chain links TRBV28 to TRBJ1-5; 8 bases are shared with TRBD1. V shed 0 bases and J 3 bases; nucleotides not matched to a gene: 7. This CDR3 has 17 amino acids. Germline V lookup: CDR1 MDHEN, CDR2 SYDVKM. CDR3 amino acids: CASSLWTGTGLNQPQHF. Written as DNA, the CDR3 is TGTGCCAGCAGTTTATGGACCGGGACAGGCCTCAATCAGCCCCAGCATTTT.

CDR3 in amino acids: CASRGLASFYNEQFF. For the CDR3, the DNA is TGTGCCAGCAGGGGACTAGCGAGCTTCTACAATGAGCAGTTCTTC. The V and J genes are TRBV6-5 and TRBJ2-1; 10 bases are a match to TRBD2. The CDR3 is 15 amino acids. V shed 6 bases and J 3 bases; nucleotides not matched to a gene: 5. Germline assignment: CDR1 MNHEY and CDR2 SVGAGI.

The chain employs TRBV19 and TRBJ1-1, with TRBD1 identical over 7 bases. Germline CDR1 is LNHDA and CDR2 is SQIVND (reference sequence). The CDR3 is made up of 14 amino acids. Germline trimming cut 5 bases from V and 4 bases from J; bases unmatched to any gene: 7. In DNA form, the CDR3 reads TGTGCCAGTAGTTCACAGGGGTGGGCCACTGAAGCTTTCTTT. Its protein product is CASSSQGWATEAFF.

The chain links TRBV5-1 to TRBJ1-1; 7 positions match TRBD1. The V segment lost 2 bases and the J segment 0 bases; nucleotides outside the gene matches: 4. The CDR3 consists of 15 residues. In germline, CDR1 is SGHRS, CDR2 YFSETQ. CDR3 in DNA: TGCGCCAGCAGCTTAGTCACAGGGGTGAACACTGAAGCTTTCTTT. Translation: CASSLVTGVNTEAFF.

This rearrangement joins TRBV28 to TRBJ1-2; possibly TRBD1 for D (5 bases). The CDR3 has 14 residues. Per germline, CDR1 MDHEN and CDR2 SYDVKM. V was trimmed by 6 bases and J by 4 bases, leaving 15 bases between them. The DNA of the CDR3 is TGTGCCAGCAGACCCACGGGACTGCTCTATGGCTACACCTTC. Encoded protein: CASRPTGLLYGYTF.

This clone was counted at least ten times. The chain combines TRBV5-4 with TRBJ1-1, with D uncertain. The CDR3 sequence is 15 residues long. Trimming took off 4 bases at V and 12 bases at J, with 25 bases between the two ends. Germline V gene lookup returns CDR1 SGHNT and CDR2 YYREEE (reference sequence). This CDR3 reads CASSLPGYPRTQPFF. For the CDR3, the DNA is TGTGCCAGCAGCCTGCCAGGTTATCCGAGAACCCAACCTTTCTTT.

The chain has TRBV5-1 and TRBJ2-3, with TRBD2 as a possible D gene (6 bases). The germline V gene has CDR1 SGHRS and CDR2 YFSETQ. The CDR3 is made up of 15 amino acids. V was shortened by 3 bases and J by 4 bases, with 15 bases between the two germline ends. The CDR3 sequence is CASSSLELAADTQYF. The CDR3 region has the DNA TGCGCCAGCAGCTCCCTTGAACTAGCCGCAGATACGCAGTATTTT.

This chain links TRBV19 with TRBJ2-7; 8 nucleotides agree with TRBD2. The CDR3 is 17 residues long. Per the germline V gene, CDR1 is LNHDA and CDR2 is SQIVND (reference sequence). V shed 5 bases, J shed 0 bases, and the junction held 12 bases outside the gene matches. The CDR3 reads CASSPAFLAGGSYEQYF. CDR3 coding DNA: TGTGCCAGTAGTCCCGCCTTCCTGGCGGGGGGCTCCTACGAGCAGTACTTC.

The gene calls are TRBV29-1 and TRBJ2-2, with a weak D call TRBD1 (6 bases). Germline V gene data show CDR1 as SQVTM and CDR2 as ANQGSEA. Trimming pared 5 bases from V and 3 bases from J, leaving 7 bases between. This CDR3 contains 12 residues. The chain's CDR3 is CSVRTDTGELFF. The CDR3 DNA reads TGCAGCGTTCGGACAGACACCGGGGAGCTGTTTTTT.

This clone has just one count. This sequence joins TRBV6-5 and TRBJ2-5; TRBD1 agrees at 9 bases. Trimming at V came to 7 bases and at J to 9 bases, leaving 15 bases not matched to a gene. CDR3 length: 15 residues. Germline CDR1 is MNHEY and CDR2 is SVGAGI. CDR3 residues: CASTAGQGLLMAQYF. For the CDR3, the DNA is TGTGCCAGCACCGCGGGACAGGGCCTGCTTATGGCCCAGTACTTC.

V gene TRBV5-1 combines with J gene TRBJ2-7; TRBD1 matches at 10 bases. CDR1 is SGHRS, CDR2 YFSETQ, per germline. V was clipped by 5 bases and J by 5 bases; unmatched bases: 4. The CDR3 loop spans 13 amino acids. For the CDR3, the DNA is TGCGCCAGCAGGGGGACAGGGGTCCACGAGCAGTACTTC. Translation: CASRGTGVHEQYF. Together with reference TRBV5-1 and TRBJ2-7, the CDR3 gives the full variable domain: KAGVTQTPRYLIKTRGQQVTLSCSPISGHRSVSWYQQTPGQGLQFLFEYFSETQRNKGNFPGRFSGRQFSNSRSEMNVSTLELGDSALYLCASRGTGVHEQYFGPGTRLTVT.

V gene TRBV4-2 combines with J gene TRBJ2-3, with D maybe TRBD1 (5 bases). CDR1 and CDR2 (germline): LGHNA, YNFKEQ. The CDR3 has 15 amino acids. The V and J ends lost 3 bases and 6 bases respectively, with 16 bases between them. CDR3 coding DNA: TGTGCCAGCAGCCACAACGCGGACATCTCGGATACGCAGTATTTT. It translates to CASSHNADISDTQYF.

The chain carries TRBV19 and TRBJ1-1; no firm D call. Trimming took 3 bases from V and 5 from J, leaving 10 bases between them. CDR3 length equals 13 residues. Per the germline V gene, CDR1 is LNHDA and CDR2 is SQIVND (reference sequence). CDR3 protein: CASSISRVTEAFF. CDR3 in DNA: TGTGCCAGTAGTATCTCGAGGGTTACTGAAGCTTTCTTT.

The chain is built from TRBV4-1 and TRBJ2-2, with 10 bases aligning to TRBD1. The CDR3 covers 15 residues. In germline, CDR1 is MGHRA, CDR2 YSYEKL. Trimming at V came to 1 base and at J to 5 bases, leaving 1 base not matched to a gene. The CDR3 coding sequence is TGCGCCAGCAGCCAAGCGGGACAGGGGACCGGGGAGCTGTTTTTT. Amino acids: CASSQAGQGTGELFF.

The chain carries TRBV5-1 and TRBJ2-7; D might be TRBD2 (5 bases). CDR3 size: 18 residues. V lost 2 bases and J lost 3, with 24 bases in between. In germline, CDR1 is SGHRS, CDR2 YFSETQ. DNA for the CDR3: TGCGCCAGCAGCTTCGGCATAATGACCGTGACTAAAAACTACGAGCAGTACTTC. Protein sequence: CASSFGIMTVTKNYEQYF.

A single count supports this clone. This sequence joins TRBV5-4 and TRBJ1-2; D unclear. The germline gives CDR1 SGHNT, CDR2 YYREEE (reference sequence). The V end was cut by 3 bases, the J end by 2 bases, with 14 bases between. CDR3 length: 15 residues. DNA of the CDR3: TGTGCCAGCAGCTCCGCAGGCTCATGGAACTATGGCTACACCTTC. It is translated as CASSSAGSWNYGYTF.

V is TRBV4-3 and J is TRBJ2-5; D not resolved. The V and J ends lost 0 bases and 10 bases respectively, with 18 bases between them. Germline-derived CDR1 and CDR2 are LGHNA and YSLEER. This CDR3 is 15 amino acids long. CDR3 protein: CASSQDSPRRGIQYF. The CDR3 nucleotides are TGCGCCAGCAGCCAAGATTCCCCCAGGCGTGGTATCCAGTACTTC.

The V and J genes are TRBV21-1 and TRBJ2-7; TRBD2, the table's D call, was not compared with the DNA. TRBV21-1 is a pseudogene segment. The CDR3 loop spans 13 amino acids. DNA for the CDR3: TGTGCCAGCACCCCTAGGAGCTCCTACGAGCAGTACTTC. This sequence encodes CASTPRSSYEQYF.

The V call is TRBV15, the J call TRBJ1-4; 9 positions match TRBD1. J gave up 5 bases and V 6 bases, and 7 bases lay outside the gene matches. In germline, CDR1 is LNHNV, CDR2 YYDKDF (reference sequence). The CDR3 spans 15 residues. CDR3 DNA: TGTGCCACCAGTTATCCCGGGACAGGGAATGAAAAACTGTTTTTT. The encoded protein is CATSYPGTGNEKLFF.

The genes are TRBV6-6 and TRBJ2-7; D ambiguous. Per germline, CDR1 MNHNY and CDR2 SVGAGI (reference sequence). The CDR3 runs 12 residues. V lost 6 bases and J lost 3, with 9 bases in between. The CDR3 DNA is TGTGCCAGCAGCCAGAAAGTCTACGAGCAGTACTTC. It specifies CASSQKVYEQYF.

This chain links TRBV28 with TRBJ2-1, with TRBD2 matching 14 bases. CDR1 is MDHEN and CDR2 is SYDVKM in the germline V gene. This CDR3 spans 15 amino acids. The J segment lost 10 bases and the V segment lost 6 bases, leaving 8 bases of the junction unmatched. The CDR3 reads CASRVGTSGSHEQFF. CDR3 DNA sequence: TGTGCCAGCAGGGTCGGGACTAGCGGGAGTCACGAGCAGTTCTTC.

V is TRBV5-5 and J is TRBJ2-2, with D unresolved. The germline V gene has CDR1 SGHKS and CDR2 YYEKEE (reference sequence). The germline V and J ends were trimmed by 1 base and 5 bases, with 12 bases remaining between them. CDR3 length: 15 amino acids. The CDR3 DNA reads TGTGCCAGCAGCTTGATTGCAGGTCAGACCGGGGAGCTGTTTTTT. This codes for CASSLIAGQTGELFF.

This chain connects TRBV19 to TRBJ2-1, with 7 nucleotides matching TRBD1. The trim removed 2 bases at V and 6 bases at J, leaving 16 bases unmatched. Germline loops: CDR1 LNHDA, CDR2 SQIVND (reference sequence). This CDR3 has 18 residues. CDR3 loop: CASSIRRLRQGRGNEQFF. The CDR3 region has the DNA TGTGCCAGTAGTATACGGAGGCTCCGACAGGGCAGGGGCAATGAGCAGTTCTTC.